The present T cell receptor (beta chain) was sequenced within a study of cytotoxic CD8 clonotypes in ibrutinib-treated CLL (dated by TCRdb to the early 2020s). At the level of the whole study: The cohort had 11 relapsed/refractory and roughly 14 treatment-naive patients; roughly 18 were IGHV unmutated. Of the 90 or so people in the trial, 25 to 30 had longitudinal samples available. Responses were partial in some 24 patients and complete in 2; after median about 5.5 years follow-up, about 14 stayed in remission and approximately 12 progressed. Cryopreserved peripheral blood mononuclear cells were obtained prior to treatment, at the time of response, and at either disease progression or sustained remission. Response samples were taken after a median of 12 months on treatment, ranging from about 6 to 40 months. Samples averaged roughly 280,000 productive templates and some 91,000 productive rearrangements.

Counted from cysteine to phenylalanine, this CDR3 has 12 amino acids. Only the CDR3 DNA is retained, 36 bases long and in frame from the first base. The trim is 6 bases for V and 10 bases for J, with a gap of 10 bases between the germline ends. The germline V gene gives CDR1 as KGHSH and CDR2 as LQKENI. Results and caveats for the whole study, not just this receptor: Sustained-remission and progressing patients did not have matched sampling times, and lymph node repertoires were not examined. At ibrutinib response clonality went up, during sustained remission it held steady, and at progression it dropped back toward baseline. Baseline clonality exceeded that of age-matched healthy donors and correlated strongly with circulating CD8+ T-cell counts. Public clonotypes were rare and either shrank or stayed stable during treatment, and the rise in clonality at ibrutinib response reflected expansion of private clonotypes.

For TCR beta library preparation, around 2.2 micrograms of genomic DNA was extracted from cryopreserved PBMCs. Longitudinal blood samples from CLL patients on ibrutinib monotherapy underwent high-throughput TCR beta sequencing. Patients were enrolled in a phase 2 open-label single-center ibrutinib monotherapy trial. A MiSeq instrument was used for deep resolution sequencing, which targeted depths ranging from 1 in 1 million up to 1 in 200,000 T cells, with coverage averaging 10x for each clonotype. The immunoSEQ hsTCRB Kit was used to generate TCR beta libraries. Regarding the original processing steps: The data were analyzed with ImmunoSEQ Analyzer and ImmunoSEQ Data Assistant, and V, D and J gene assignments followed IMGT definitions. Clonality, which ranges from 0 to 1, was calculated as one minus the normalized Shannon entropy of productive rearrangement frequencies. Only overrepresented clonotypes making up at least 0.05% of the repertoire of each patient were included in the public clonotype analysis. Thirteen repertoires from age-matched healthy donors, obtained from immuneACCESS, served as clonality controls. Imported from immuneACCESS, the table was reduced by TCRdb to in-frame sequences with V and J called. These copies leave out some clones; in studies compared against another copy, an unresolved V gene accounts for under half, and the cause of the remainder is not known. V and J calls and clone size are as listed in that table; D and trimming were resolved from the DNA. The sample contains approximately 15,000 clones, around 61% of them found a single time. Roughly 13% of the sample rests with the top ten.

This clone has more than one count but fewer than ten. Its target antigen remains unknown. No quality values exist for individual bases; no much larger clone is one base distant. The sequence links TRBV18 to TRBJ1-6; the D gene is unclear. The source material was PBMCs, sampled before ibrutinib treatment. The sequence was collected from a human donor with chronic lymphocytic leukemia. The nucleotide sequence reads TGTGCCAGCTCGCCTACCAGATCACCCCTCCACTTT. The encoded protein is CASSPTRSPLHF.